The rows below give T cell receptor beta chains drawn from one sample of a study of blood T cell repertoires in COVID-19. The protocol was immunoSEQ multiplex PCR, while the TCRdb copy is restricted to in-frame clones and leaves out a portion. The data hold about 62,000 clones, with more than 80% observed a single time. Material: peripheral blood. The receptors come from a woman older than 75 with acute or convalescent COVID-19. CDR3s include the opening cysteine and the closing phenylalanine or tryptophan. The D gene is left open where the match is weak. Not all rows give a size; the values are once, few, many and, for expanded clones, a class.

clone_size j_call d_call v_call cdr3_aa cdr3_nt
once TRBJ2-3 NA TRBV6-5 CASTAGDTQYF TGTGCCAGCACCGCGGGGGATACGCAGTATTTT
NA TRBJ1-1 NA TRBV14 CASSHSQGEAFF TGTGCCAGCAGCCACTCACAGGGTGAAGCTTTCTTT
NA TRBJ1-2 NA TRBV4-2 CASSQDLNYGYTF TGTGCCAGCAGCCAAGACCTTAACTATGGCTACACCTTC
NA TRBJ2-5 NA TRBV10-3 CAISESVRGETQYF TGTGCCATCAGTGAGTCAGTTCGGGGGGAGACCCAGTACTTC
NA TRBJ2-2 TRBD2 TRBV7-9 CASSLVGGYTGELFF TGTGCCAGCAGCTTGGTCGGGGGGTACACCGGGGAGCTGTTTTTT
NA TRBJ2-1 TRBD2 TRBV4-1 CASSQAGTSGRERRNEQFF TGCGCCAGCAGCCAGGCAGGGACTAGCGGGAGGGAGAGACGCAATGAGCAGTTCTTC
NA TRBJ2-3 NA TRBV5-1 CASSLEGLASTDTQYF TGCGCCAGCAGCTTGGAGGGACTGGCTAGCACAGATACGCAGTATTTT
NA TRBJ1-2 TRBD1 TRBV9 CASSSFDWGQYYGYTF TGTGCCAGCAGCTCCTTCGATTGGGGACAGTACTATGGCTACACCTTC
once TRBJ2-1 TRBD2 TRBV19 CASERGPYNEQFF TGTGCCAGTGAGCGGGGACCCTACAATGAGCAGTTCTTC
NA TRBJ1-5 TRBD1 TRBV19 CASTAQGARNQPQHF TGTGCCAGTACCGCACAGGGGGCGCGCAATCAGCCCCAGCATTTT
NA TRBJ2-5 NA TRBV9 CASSLDPGEGETQYF TGTGCCAGCAGCCTTGATCCAGGGGAGGGGGAGACCCAGTACTTC
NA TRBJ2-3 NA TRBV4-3 CASSQDNAGTDTQYF TGCGCCAGCAGCCAAGATAACGCGGGGACAGATACGCAGTATTTT
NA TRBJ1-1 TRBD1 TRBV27 CASSTRDRGLSEAFF TGTGCCAGCAGTACCCGGGACAGGGGGCTCTCTGAAGCTTTCTTT
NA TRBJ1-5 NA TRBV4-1 CASSHLTGGDQPQHF TGCGCCAGCAGCCACTTGACAGGAGGCGATCAGCCCCAGCATTTT
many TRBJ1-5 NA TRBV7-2 CASSPSSSQPQHF TGTGCCAGCAGCCCCAGTTCCTCCCAGCCCCAGCATTTT
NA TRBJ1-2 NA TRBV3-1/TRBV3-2 CASSQDTAGGYGYTF TGTGCCAGCAGCCAAGATACAGCGGGCGGCTATGGCTACACCTTC
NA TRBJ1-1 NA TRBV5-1 CASGETPTKTEAFF TGCGCCAGCGGAGAGACGCCTACCAAGACTGAAGCTTTCTTT
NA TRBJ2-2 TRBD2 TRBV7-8 CASSLGGGSGRGQELFF TGTGCCAGCAGCTTAGGGGGGGGGAGCGGGAGAGGCCAGGAGCTGTTTTTT